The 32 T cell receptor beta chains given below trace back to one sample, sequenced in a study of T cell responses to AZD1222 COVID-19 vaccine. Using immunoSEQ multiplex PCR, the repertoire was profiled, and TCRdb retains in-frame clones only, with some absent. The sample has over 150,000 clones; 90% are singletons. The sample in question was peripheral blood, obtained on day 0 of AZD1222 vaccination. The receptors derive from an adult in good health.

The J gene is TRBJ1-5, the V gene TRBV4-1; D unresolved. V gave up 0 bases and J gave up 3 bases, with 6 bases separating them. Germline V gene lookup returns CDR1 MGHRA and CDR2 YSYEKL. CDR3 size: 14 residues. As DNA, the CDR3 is TGCGCCAGCAGCCAAGAACCCTACAATCAGCCCCAGCATTTT. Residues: CASSQEPYNQPQHF.

The CDR3 bases are TGCGCCAGCAGCCAAGGAAGGACAGGGGTTTTTGGGGAGCTGTTTTTT. Encoded protein: CASSQGRTGVFGELFF. The chain employs TRBV4-3 and TRBJ2-2; 9 bases match TRBD1. The trim removed 1 base at V and 8 bases at J, leaving 8 bases unmatched. The V gene's germline CDR1 is LGHNA and CDR2 YSLEER. CDR3 length equals 16 residues.

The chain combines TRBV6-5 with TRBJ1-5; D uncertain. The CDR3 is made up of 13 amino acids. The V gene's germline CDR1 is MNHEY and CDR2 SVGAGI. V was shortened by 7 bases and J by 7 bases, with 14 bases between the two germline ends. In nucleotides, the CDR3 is TGTGCCAGCAAGCCCCTTGGGTCCCAGCCCCAGCATTTT. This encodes CASKPLGSQPQHF.

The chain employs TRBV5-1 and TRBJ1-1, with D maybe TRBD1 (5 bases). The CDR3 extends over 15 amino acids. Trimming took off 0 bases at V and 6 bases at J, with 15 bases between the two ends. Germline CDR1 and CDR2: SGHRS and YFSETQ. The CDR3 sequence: CASSLAQGSAAEAFF. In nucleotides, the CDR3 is TGCGCCAGCAGCTTGGCCCAGGGCTCAGCCGCTGAAGCTTTCTTT.

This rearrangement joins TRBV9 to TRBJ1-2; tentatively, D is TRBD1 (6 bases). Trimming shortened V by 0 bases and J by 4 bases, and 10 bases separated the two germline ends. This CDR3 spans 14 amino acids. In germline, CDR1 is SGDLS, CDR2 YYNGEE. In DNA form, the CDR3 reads TGTGCCAGCAGCGTAGATACAGGGTCCTATGGCTACACCTTC. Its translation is CASSVDTGSYGYTF.

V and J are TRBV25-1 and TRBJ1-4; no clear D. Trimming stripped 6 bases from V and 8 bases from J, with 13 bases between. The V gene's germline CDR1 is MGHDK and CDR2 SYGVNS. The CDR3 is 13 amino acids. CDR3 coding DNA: TGTGCCAGCAGCCCCTCCGGTGTAGAAAAACTGTTTTTT. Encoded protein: CASSPSGVEKLFF.

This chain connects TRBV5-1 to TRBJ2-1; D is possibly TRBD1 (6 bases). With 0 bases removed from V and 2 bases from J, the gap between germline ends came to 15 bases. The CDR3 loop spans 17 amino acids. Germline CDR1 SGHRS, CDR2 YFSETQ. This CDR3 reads CASSLGTSRGPYNEQFF. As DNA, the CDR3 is TGCGCCAGCAGCTTGGGGACAAGCAGGGGTCCCTACAATGAGCAGTTCTTC.

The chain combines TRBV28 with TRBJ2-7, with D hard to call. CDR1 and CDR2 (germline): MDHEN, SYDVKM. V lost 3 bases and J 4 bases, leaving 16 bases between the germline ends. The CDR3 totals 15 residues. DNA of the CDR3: TGTGCCAGCAGTTTGGCCCTCCACTGGGCTTACGAGCAGTACTTC. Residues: CASSLALHWAYEQYF.

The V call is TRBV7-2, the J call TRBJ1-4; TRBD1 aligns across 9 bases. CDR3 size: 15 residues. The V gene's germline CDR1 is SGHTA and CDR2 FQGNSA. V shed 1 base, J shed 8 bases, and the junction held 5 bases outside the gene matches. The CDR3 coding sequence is TGTGCCAGCAGCTTAGGGACAGGGGCAAAAGAAAAACTGTTTTTT. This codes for CASSLGTGAKEKLFF.

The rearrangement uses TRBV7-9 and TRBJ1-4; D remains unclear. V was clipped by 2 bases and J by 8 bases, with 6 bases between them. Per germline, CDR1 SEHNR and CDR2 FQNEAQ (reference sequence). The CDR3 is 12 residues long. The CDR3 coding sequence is TGTGCCAGCAGCTTATTGGGGGAAAAACTGTTTTTT. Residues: CASSLLGEKLFF. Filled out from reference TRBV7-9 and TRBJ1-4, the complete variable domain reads DTGVSQNPRHKITKRGQNVTFRCDPISEHNRLYWYRQTLGQGPEFLTYFQNEAQLEKSRLLSDRFSAERPKGSFSTLEIQRTEQGDSAMYLCASSLLGEKLFFGSGTQLSVL.

As DNA, the CDR3 is TGCGCCAGCAGCTTCGCGGACCCCCGGGGGGAGACCCAGTACTTC. Translated: CASSFADPRGETQYF. The genes are TRBV5-1 and TRBJ2-5; possible D gene TRBD2, 6 bases. The V end lost 2 bases, the J end lost 5 bases, and 16 bases lay between the germline ends. The length of the CDR3 is 15 residues. CDR1 and CDR2 from the germline V gene are SGHRS and YFSETQ.

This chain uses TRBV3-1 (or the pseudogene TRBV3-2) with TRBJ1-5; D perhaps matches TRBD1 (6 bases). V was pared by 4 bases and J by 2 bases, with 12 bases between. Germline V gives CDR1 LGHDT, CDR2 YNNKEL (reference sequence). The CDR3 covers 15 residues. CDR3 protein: CASSLSGQGNQPQHF. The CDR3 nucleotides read TGTGCCAGCAGCCTTTCGGGACAAGGCAATCAGCCCCAGCATTTT.

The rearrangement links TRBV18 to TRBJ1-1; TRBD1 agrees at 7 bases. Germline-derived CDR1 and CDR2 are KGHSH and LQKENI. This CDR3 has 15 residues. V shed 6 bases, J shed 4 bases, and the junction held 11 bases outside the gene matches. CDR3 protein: CASSRRQGGGTEAFF. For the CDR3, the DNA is TGTGCCAGCTCCCGTCGACAGGGAGGGGGCACTGAAGCTTTCTTT.

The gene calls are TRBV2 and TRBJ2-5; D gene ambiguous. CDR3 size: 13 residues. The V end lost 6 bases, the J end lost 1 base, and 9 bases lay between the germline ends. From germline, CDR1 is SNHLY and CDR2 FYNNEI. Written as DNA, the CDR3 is TGTGCCAGCAGCAGGAACAGCCAAGAGACCCAGTACTTC. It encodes CASSRNSQETQYF.

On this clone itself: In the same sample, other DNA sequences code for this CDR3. Here the CDR3 reads CAISEGSNYGYTF. CDR3 DNA: TGTGCCATCAGTGAGGGGTCTAACTATGGCTACACCTTC. The chain couples TRBV10-3 to TRBJ1-2, with D unresolved. Germline assignment: CDR1 ENHRY and CDR2 SYGVKD. The CDR3 totals 13 residues. Deletions cut 2 bases from V and 0 bases from J, with 4 bases between.

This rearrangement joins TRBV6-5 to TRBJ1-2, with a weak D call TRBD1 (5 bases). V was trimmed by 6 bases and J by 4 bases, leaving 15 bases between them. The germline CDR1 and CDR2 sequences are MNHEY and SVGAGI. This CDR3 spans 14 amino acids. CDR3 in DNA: TGTGCCAGCAGCGGGCCAGGGTTAAGCTATGGCTACACCTTC. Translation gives CASSGPGLSYGYTF.

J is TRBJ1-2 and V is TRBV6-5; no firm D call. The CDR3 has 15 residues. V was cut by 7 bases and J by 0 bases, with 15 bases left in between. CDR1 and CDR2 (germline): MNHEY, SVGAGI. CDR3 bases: TGTGCCAGCACCGCCCCGGGAGATCCTAACTATGGCTACACCTTC. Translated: CASTAPGDPNYGYTF.

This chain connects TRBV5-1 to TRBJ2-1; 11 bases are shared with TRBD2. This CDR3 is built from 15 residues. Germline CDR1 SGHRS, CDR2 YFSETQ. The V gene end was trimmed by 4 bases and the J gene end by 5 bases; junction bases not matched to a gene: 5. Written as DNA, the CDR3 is TGCGCCAGCAGCAATAGCGGGGGGGCTAACAATGAGCAGTTCTTC. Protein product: CASSNSGGANNEQFF. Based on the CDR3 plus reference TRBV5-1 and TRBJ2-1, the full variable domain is KAGVTQTPRYLIKTRGQQVTLSCSPISGHRSVSWYQQTPGQGLQFLFEYFSETQRNKGNFPGRFSGRQFSNSRSEMNVSTLELGDSALYLCASSNSGGANNEQFFGPGTRLTVL.

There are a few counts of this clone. In nucleotides, the CDR3 is TGTGCCAGCAGCTTGCAGGGGGCATACGAGCAGTACTTC. Translated, it gives CASSLQGAYEQYF. The V call is TRBV5-5, the J call TRBJ2-7; TRBD1 matches 8 bases. The CDR3 has 13 residues. Trimming took 1 base from V and 4 from J; bases not matched to a gene: 1. The germline gives CDR1 SGHKS, CDR2 YYEKEE (reference sequence).

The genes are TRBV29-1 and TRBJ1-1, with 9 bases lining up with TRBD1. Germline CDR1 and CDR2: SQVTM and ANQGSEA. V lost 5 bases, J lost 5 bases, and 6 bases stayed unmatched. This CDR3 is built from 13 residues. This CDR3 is CSVSRDRDTEAFF. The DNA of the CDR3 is TGCAGCGTTTCCCGGGACAGGGATACTGAAGCTTTCTTT.

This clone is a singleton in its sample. CDR3 loop: CASSRNPGNTIYF. The CDR3 DNA reads as TGTGCCAGCAGTCGTAACCCTGGAAACACCATATATTTT. The rearrangement joins TRBV7-3 to TRBJ1-3; no reliable D call. CDR1 and CDR2 (germline): SGHTA, FQGTGA. The CDR3 has 13 residues. The V and J ends lost 6 bases and 2 bases respectively, with 8 bases between them.

The CDR3 loop is CASSYGFFSTDTQYF. DNA of the CDR3: TGTGCCAGCAGTTATGGTTTCTTTAGCACAGATACGCAGTATTTT. This chain connects TRBV6-6 to TRBJ2-3; no clear D gene. The CDR3 has 15 residues. The germline V gene has CDR1 MNHNY and CDR2 SVGAGI (reference sequence). The V gene lost 3 bases and the J gene lost 0 bases, with 10 bases spanning the gap.

CDR3 in DNA: TGCGCCAGCAGCTTGAACAGGGGAGAGACCCAGTACTTC. It codes for CASSLNRGETQYF. This chain joins TRBV5-1 and TRBJ2-5; 7 bases are shared with TRBD1. V shed 1 base and J 4 bases; nucleotides not matched to a gene: 1. CDR1 is SGHRS, CDR2 YFSETQ, per germline. This CDR3 region has 13 residues.

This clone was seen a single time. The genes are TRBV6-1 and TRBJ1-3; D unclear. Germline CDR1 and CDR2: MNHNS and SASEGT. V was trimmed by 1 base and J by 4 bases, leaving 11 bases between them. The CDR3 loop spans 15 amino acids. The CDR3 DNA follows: TGTGCCAGCAGTGAAGTTGGCAGCCCAGGAAACACCATATATTTT. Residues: CASSEVGSPGNTIYF.

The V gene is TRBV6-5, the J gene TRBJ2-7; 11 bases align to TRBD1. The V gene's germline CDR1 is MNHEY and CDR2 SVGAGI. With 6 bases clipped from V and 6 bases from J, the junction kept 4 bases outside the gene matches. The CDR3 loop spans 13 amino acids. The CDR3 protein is CASSGTGGIEQYF. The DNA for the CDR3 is TGTGCCAGCAGCGGGACAGGGGGTATCGAGCAGTACTTC.

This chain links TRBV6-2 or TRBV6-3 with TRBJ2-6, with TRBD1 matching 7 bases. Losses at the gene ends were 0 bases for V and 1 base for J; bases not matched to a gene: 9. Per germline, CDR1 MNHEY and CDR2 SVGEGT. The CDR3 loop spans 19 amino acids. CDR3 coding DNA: TGTGCCAGCAGTTACTCGATATGGCAGGGGGTATCTGGGGCCAACGTCCTGACTTTC. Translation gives CASSYSIWQGVSGANVLTF.

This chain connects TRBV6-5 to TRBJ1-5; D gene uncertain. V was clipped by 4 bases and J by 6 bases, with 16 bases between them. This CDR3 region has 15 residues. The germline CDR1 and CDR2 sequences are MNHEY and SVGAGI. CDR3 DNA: TGTGCCAGCAGTTTTGACATTTTCTCACGTCAGCCCCAGCATTTT. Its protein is CASSFDIFSRQPQHF.

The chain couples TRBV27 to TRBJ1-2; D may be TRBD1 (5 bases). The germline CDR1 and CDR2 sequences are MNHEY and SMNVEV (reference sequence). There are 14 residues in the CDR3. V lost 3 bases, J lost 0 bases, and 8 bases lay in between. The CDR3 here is CASSFGGSNYGYTF. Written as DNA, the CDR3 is TGTGCCAGCAGTTTCGGGGGGTCTAACTATGGCTACACCTTC.

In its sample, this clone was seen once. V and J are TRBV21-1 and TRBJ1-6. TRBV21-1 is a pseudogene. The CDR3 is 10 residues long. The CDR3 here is CAALYSPLHF. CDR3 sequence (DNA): TGTGCCGCCCTCTATTCACCCCTCCACTTT.

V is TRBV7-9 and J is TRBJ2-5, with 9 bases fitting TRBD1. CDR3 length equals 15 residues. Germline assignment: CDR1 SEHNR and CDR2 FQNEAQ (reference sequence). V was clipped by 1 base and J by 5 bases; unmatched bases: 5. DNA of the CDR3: TGTGCCAGCAGCTTAGACAGGGGGCGTTTGGAGACCCAGTACTTC. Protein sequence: CASSLDRGRLETQYF.

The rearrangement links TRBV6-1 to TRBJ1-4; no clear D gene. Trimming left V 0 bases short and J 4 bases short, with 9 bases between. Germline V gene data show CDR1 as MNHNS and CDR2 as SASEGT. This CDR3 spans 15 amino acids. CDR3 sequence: CASSEAFGVNEKLFF. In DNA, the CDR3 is TGTGCCAGCAGTGAAGCTTTCGGAGTTAATGAAAAACTGTTTTTT.

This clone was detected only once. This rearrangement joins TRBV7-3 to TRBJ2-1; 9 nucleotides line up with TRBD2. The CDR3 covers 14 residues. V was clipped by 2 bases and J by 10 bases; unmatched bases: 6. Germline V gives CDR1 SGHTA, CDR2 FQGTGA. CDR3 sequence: CASSLFASGAEQFF. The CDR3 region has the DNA TGTGCCAGCAGCTTATTCGCTAGCGGGGCCGAGCAGTTCTTC.